The entry that follows covers one TCR beta chain sequence. This entry is derived from a study of blood T cell repertoires in COVID-19. The wider study: T cells, B-cell-depleted T cells, or PBMCs provided the cDNA or gDNA that served as material.

Authors' processing steps: Reference gene primers were amplified, and this amplification served to estimate nucleated cell counts. Sequencing was performed with immunoSEQ multiplex PCR; in TCRdb, only in-frame clones are kept and a portion is missing. D and trimming come from the DNA, and the V and J calls and clone size come from that table. The sample has roughly 330,000 clones; 80% to 90% are singletons. Germline CDR1 WNHNN, CDR2 SYGVQD (reference sequence). CDR3 size: 15 residues. V gave up 6 bases and J gave up 8 bases; unmatched junction bases: 13. The sequenced sample was peripheral blood. The clonotype was recovered from a woman between 50 and 59 years old with acute or convalescent COVID-19. The chain couples TRBV10-1 to TRBJ2-1; TRBD1 agrees at 7 bases. CDR3 sequence: CASRPDRVEGDEQFF. The CDR3 bases are TGCGCCAGCAGACCTGACAGGGTGGAAGGGGATGAGCAGTTCTTC.